Described below is a single T cell receptor beta chain sequence and its context. This specimen belongs to a study of blood T cell dynamics during melanoma immunotherapy. Trimming cost V 0 bases and J 3 bases, with 9 bases left between them. Germline V gene sequence: CDR1 SGHRS, CDR2 YFSETQ. The CDR3 runs to 14 residues. Sequenced by immunoSEQ multiplex PCR; TCRdb stores in-frame clones only, minus some. The top ten clones hold 5% to 6.5% of a sample with 13,000 to 15,000 clones, approximately 84% of them seen once. Time point noted: pre-treatment baseline. This chain uses TRBV5-1 with TRBJ1-1, with D perhaps TRBD1 (6 bases). The source material was blood, sampled from a patient treated with checkpoint blockade. The sequence derives from a human donor with melanoma. In DNA, the CDR3 is TGCGCCAGCAGCTTGGGGGACAAAGACACTGAAGCTTTCTTT. Amino acids: CASSLGDKDTEAFF.